The 3 T cell receptor beta chains given below trace back to one sample, sequenced in a study of T cell clusters in autoimmune cytopenias. TRB rearrangements were amplified by touch-down multiplex PCR with mixed TRB-A/B primers. TCRdb re-called the multiplex PCR reads; one entry per CDR3 protein, DNA not given. This repertoire includes 3,000 to 4,000 distinct CDR3 sequences. TRB was amplified from 250 ng of peripheral blood genomic DNA per sample. These records were also assigned to another study, of T cell repertoires in aging, cancer and after chemotherapy.

Sequences were obtained from peripheral blood. These receptors were collected from a human donor in good health.

The V and J genes are TRBV14 and TRBJ2-1. Looked up from germline, CDR1 is SGHDN and CDR2 is FVKESK. This CDR3 spans 13 amino acids. The CDR3 region is CASGTSSYNEQFF.

This clonotype counts as medium-sized (0.01 to 0.1%) by frequency. This chain joins TRBV6-2 or TRBV6-3 and TRBJ2-1. The CDR3 sequence is 17 residues long. Germline loops: CDR1 MNHEY, CDR2 SVGEGT. CDR3 sequence reads: CASSYGGPMSSYNEQFF.

Its frequency marks this clonotype as medium-sized. The chain carries TRBV6-6 and TRBJ1-1. CDR1 is MNHNY, CDR2 SVGAGI, per germline (reference sequence). The CDR3 loop spans 11 amino acids. The CDR3 sequence is CASSYDLEAFF.